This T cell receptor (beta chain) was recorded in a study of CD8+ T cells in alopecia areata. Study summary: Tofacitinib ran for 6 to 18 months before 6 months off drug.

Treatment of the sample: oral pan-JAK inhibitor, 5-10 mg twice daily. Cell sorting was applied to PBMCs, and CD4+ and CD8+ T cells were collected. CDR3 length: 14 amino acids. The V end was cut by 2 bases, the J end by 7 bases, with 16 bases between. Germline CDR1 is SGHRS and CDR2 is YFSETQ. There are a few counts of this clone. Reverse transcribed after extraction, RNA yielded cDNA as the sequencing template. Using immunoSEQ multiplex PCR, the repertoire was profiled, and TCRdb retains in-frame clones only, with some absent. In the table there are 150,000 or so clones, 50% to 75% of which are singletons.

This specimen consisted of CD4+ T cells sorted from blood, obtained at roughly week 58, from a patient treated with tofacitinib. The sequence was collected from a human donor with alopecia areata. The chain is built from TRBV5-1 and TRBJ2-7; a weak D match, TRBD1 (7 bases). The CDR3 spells CASSFSDRAGEQYF. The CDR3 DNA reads TGCGCCAGCAGCTTTAGTGACAGGGCGGGGGAGCAGTACTTC. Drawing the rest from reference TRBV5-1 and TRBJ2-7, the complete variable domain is KAGVTQTPRYLIKTRGQQVTLSCSPISGHRSVSWYQQTPGQGLQFLFEYFSETQRNKGNFPGRFSGRQFSNSRSEMNVSTLELGDSALYLCASSFSDRAGEQYFGPGTRLTVT.